This passage covers 4 T cell receptor beta chains from one sample sequenced in a study of shared clonotypes between healthy human individuals (dated by TCRdb to 2018 to 2021). CD8 naive samples consisted of CD45RO-negative cells that were positively selected for CCR7, yielding a CD45RA+CCR7+ population without TemRA cells. Libraries were built with the immunoSEQ multiplex PCR assay. As stored in TCRdb, this immuneACCESS dataset retains in-frame rearrangements with V and J assigned. A fraction of the clones does not appear; measured against another copy, unresolved V genes explain less than half of the discrepancy, and the remainder lacks a known reason. The sample records over 2 million clones, roughly 94% of which are singletons. Jointly, the top ten make up about 1.1% of the sample. Sequenced: naive CD8+ T cells sorted from blood. The cell subset or site label on this specimen signifies: CD45RA+CCR7+. The receptors derive from a man between 18 and 29 years old in good health.

This clone came up once. CDR3 residues: CASSLVGAGKLAYEQYF. Here the CDR3 DNA reads TGCGCCAGCAGCTTGGTAGGGGCAGGGAAACTCGCCTACGAGCAGTACTTC. The chain has TRBV5-1 and TRBJ2-7; D may be TRBD1 (5 bases). The CDR3 consists of 17 residues. V was pared by 0 bases and J by 2 bases, with 18 bases between. Germline CDR1 SGHRS, CDR2 YFSETQ.

The CDR3 DNA follows: TGCGCCAGCAGTGAGTCTTGGACGGGCCAGGCAAACTATGGCTACACCTTC. This sequence encodes CASSESWTGQANYGYTF. V and J are TRBV10-2 and TRBJ1-2, with D unclear. The CDR3 totals 17 residues. Germline CDR1 and CDR2: WSHSY and SAAADI. V shed 0 bases and J shed 2 bases, with 16 bases lying between them.

The chain couples TRBV7-9 to TRBJ2-7; possible D gene TRBD2, 6 bases. Germline V lookup: CDR1 SEHNR, CDR2 FQNEAQ (reference sequence). Trimming removed 7 bases from V and 5 bases from J, with 21 bases in between. CDR3 size: 15 residues. The CDR3 nucleotides are TGTGCCAGCATCCCACCGGGGGTGGGTTCCGACGAGCAGTACTTC. It is translated as CASIPPGVGSDEQYF.

This clone has just one count. This CDR3 is also generated by other DNA sequences in the sample. This chain joins TRBV27 and TRBJ1-4; perhaps TRBD1 as D (5 bases). V was cut by 3 bases and J by 6 bases, with 11 bases left in between. The CDR3 contains 14 residues. From germline, CDR1 is MNHEY and CDR2 SMNVEV (reference sequence). Here the CDR3 reads CASSFGTGDEKLFF. The CDR3 coding sequence is TGTGCCAGCAGTTTCGGGACGGGGGATGAAAAACTGTTTTTT.